This entry lists 27 T cell receptor beta chains sequenced from one sample in a study of cytomegalovirus exposure and HLA in healthy donors. It was with 60 Vbeta and 13 Jbeta primers that the PCR ran. Libraries were prepared by immunoSEQ multiplex PCR; TCRdb keeps only in-frame clonotypes and omits some of them. The table has roughly 190,000 clones, roughly 72% seen once. Sequenced input: PBMCs. These TCRs come from a woman aged 25 to 39 in good health and CMV-seropositive.

The chain employs TRBV10-3 and TRBJ2-1; TRBD2 aligns across 10 bases. The germline V gene encodes CDR1 ENHRY and CDR2 SYGVKD. CDR3 length: 16 amino acids. V was clipped by 3 bases and J by 5 bases; unmatched bases: 7. Written as DNA, the CDR3 is TGTGCCATCAGTGATGGAAGCGGGGGGGCAGACAATGAGCAGTTCTTC. Its translation: CAISDGSGGADNEQFF.

This chain connects TRBV30 to TRBJ1-1; D is perhaps TRBD1 (6 bases). Per the germline V gene, CDR1 is GTSNPN and CDR2 is SVGIG (reference sequence). The CDR3 loop spans 11 amino acids. V was cut by 0 bases and J by 9 bases, with 8 bases left in between. The DNA for the CDR3 is TGTGCCTGGAGTGTCGGGGGGCAAGCTTTCTTT. This gives the protein CAWSVGGQAFF. The complete variable domain, with remaining parts taken from reference TRBV30 and TRBJ1-1, reads SQTIHQWPATLVQPVGSPLSLECTVEGTSNPNLYWYRQAAGRGLQLLFYSVGIGQISSEVPQNLSASRPQDRQFILSSKKLLLSDSGFYLCAWSVGGQAFFGQGTRLTVV.

The rearrangement uses TRBV28 and TRBJ1-5; TRBD1 matches at 11 bases. Per germline, CDR1 MDHEN and CDR2 SYDVKM. The V segment lost 4 bases and the J segment 1 base; nucleotides outside the gene matches: 6. The CDR3 is 17 amino acids. The CDR3 region is CASSWGTGGGSNQPQHF. The DNA of the CDR3 is TGTGCCAGCAGTTGGGGGACAGGGGGAGGGAGCAATCAGCCCCAGCATTTT.

The sample holds a few counts of this clone. This chain uses TRBV2 with TRBJ2-7; D possibly corresponds to TRBD1 (5 bases). Trimming pared 7 bases from V and 5 bases from J, leaving 12 bases between. Germline loops: CDR1 SNHLY, CDR2 FYNNEI. The CDR3 is 12 residues long. The CDR3 loop reads CASTLEGDEQYF. The CDR3, as DNA: TGTGCCAGCACCCTAGAAGGGGACGAGCAGTACTTC.

The J gene is TRBJ2-2, the V gene TRBV7-9, with 7 bases fitting TRBD2. Per germline, CDR1 SEHNR and CDR2 FQNEAQ (reference sequence). CDR3 length equals 18 residues. V was pared by 6 bases and J by 0 bases, with 13 bases of the junction left unmatched. As DNA, the CDR3 is TGTGCCAGCAGACAAACCGGGACTAAACGAACGAACACCGGGGAGCTGTTTTTT. Translation: CASRQTGTKRTNTGELFF.

The rearrangement joins TRBV9 to TRBJ1-4; D not resolved. The V end lost 4 bases, the J end lost 0 bases, and 10 bases lay between the germline ends. Looked up from germline, CDR1 is SGDLS and CDR2 is YYNGEE. This CDR3 is 15 amino acids long. The CDR3 here is CASSPRHSTNEKLFF. CDR3 DNA: TGTGCCAGCAGCCCACGACATTCAACTAATGAAAAACTGTTTTTT.

The chain carries TRBV7-9 and TRBJ2-1; TRBD2 agrees at 9 bases. The CDR3 contains 15 residues. V dropped 5 bases and J dropped 3; count of bases not matched to a gene: 5. Germline V CDR1 and CDR2: SEHNR, FQNEAQ (reference sequence). Written as DNA, the CDR3 is TGTGCCAGCAGCCAGACTAGCGGATACTACAATGAGCAGTTCTTC. The encoded protein is CASSQTSGYYNEQFF.

The rearrangement joins TRBV30 to TRBJ2-2, with D possibly matching TRBD2 (5 bases). This CDR3 spans 13 amino acids. The V gene lost 3 bases and the J gene lost 7 bases, with 12 bases spanning the gap. The germline V gene encodes CDR1 GTSNPN and CDR2 SVGIG (reference sequence). The CDR3 DNA sequence: TGTGCCTGGAGGACGGCCGGGAACGGGGAGCTGTTTTTT. Translating gives CAWRTAGNGELFF. The whole variable domain, remainder taken from reference TRBV30 and TRBJ2-2, is SQTIHQWPATLVQPVGSPLSLECTVEGTSNPNLYWYRQAAGRGLQLLFYSVGIGQISSEVPQNLSASRPQDRQFILSSKKLLLSDSGFYLCAWRTAGNGELFFGEGSRLTVL.

V usage is TRBV5-1 and J usage is TRBJ2-7, with 8 bases aligning to TRBD1. Germline V CDR1 and CDR2: SGHRS, YFSETQ. The CDR3 extends over 13 amino acids. The V and J ends lost 4 bases and 3 bases, in that order; junction bases with no gene match: 3. This chain's CDR3 is CASSQQGVYEQYF. The CDR3 coding sequence is TGCGCCAGCAGCCAACAGGGGGTCTACGAGCAGTACTTC.

The chain uses TRBV6-5 and TRBJ1-2; D may be TRBD1 (5 bases). The length of the CDR3 is 14 residues. The germline CDR1 and CDR2 sequences are MNHEY and SVGAGI. Trimming stripped 3 bases from V and 2 bases from J, with 10 bases between. This CDR3 is CASSYKGPNYGYTF. CDR3 in DNA: TGTGCCAGCAGTTATAAGGGGCCAAACTATGGCTACACCTTC.

V gene TRBV7-7 combines with J gene TRBJ2-7; no clear D gene. Deletions cut 4 bases from V and 3 bases from J, with 10 bases between. This CDR3 region has 13 residues. Per germline, CDR1 SSHAT and CDR2 FNYEAQ (reference sequence). CDR3 sequence: CASSSEADYEQYF. In DNA form, the CDR3 reads TGTGCCAGCAGCTCCGAGGCCGACTACGAGCAGTACTTC.

The J gene is TRBJ1-3, the V gene TRBV7-6; 7 nucleotides line up with TRBD1. Germline lookup yields CDR1 SGHVS and CDR2 FNYEAQ. V gave up 1 base and J gave up 1 base; unmatched junction bases: 4. CDR3 length: 16 residues. The CDR3 spells CASSLDGQVSGNTIYF. CDR3 DNA sequence: TGTGCCAGCAGCTTAGACGGACAGGTATCTGGAAACACCATATATTTT.

V and J are TRBV7-2 and TRBJ1-6; TRBD1 might be the D (5 bases). Trimming took 5 bases from V and 8 from J, leaving 16 bases between them. This CDR3 contains 15 residues. Per the germline V gene, CDR1 is SGHTA and CDR2 is FQGNSA. CDR3 bases: TGTGCCAGCAGCCGAGGGGAGGGAAGGGATTCACCCCTCCACTTT. Translation: CASSRGEGRDSPLHF.

The chain joins TRBV19 to TRBJ2-1; TRBD1 matches at 8 bases. The V gene end was trimmed by 6 bases and the J gene end by 3 bases; junction bases not matched to a gene: 4. The germline gives CDR1 LNHDA, CDR2 SQIVND (reference sequence). This CDR3 is 14 amino acids long. CDR3 in DNA: TGTGCCAGTAGCTACGGACAGGGCTACAATGAGCAGTTCTTC. Translation: CASSYGQGYNEQFF.

The chain links TRBV4-1 to TRBJ1-1; possible D gene TRBD1, 6 bases. Trimming removed 0 bases at V and 7 bases at J, with 18 bases between. The CDR3 extends over 16 amino acids. The germline CDR1 and CDR2 sequences are MGHRA and YSYEKL. The CDR3 DNA sequence: TGCGCCAGCAGCCAAGATCCGGGGGGCCTAGAAATTGAAGCTTTCTTT. Amino acids: CASSQDPGGLEIEAFF.

The chain couples TRBV7-8 to TRBJ2-5, with D perhaps matching TRBD1 (6 bases). V was trimmed by 5 bases and J by 3 bases, leaving 13 bases between them. The CDR3 spans 14 residues. Germline V CDR1 and CDR2: SGHVS, FQNEAQ. CDR3: CASSQRQVEETQYF. The CDR3 nucleotides are TGTGCCAGCAGCCAAAGACAGGTGGAAGAGACCCAGTACTTC. The full variable domain, its missing parts supplied by reference TRBV7-8 and TRBJ2-5, is GAGVSQSPRYKVAKRGQDVALRCDPISGHVSLFWYQQALGQGPEFLTYFQNEAQLDKSGLPSDRFFAERPEGSVSTLKIQRTQQEDSAVYLCASSQRQVEETQYFGPGTRLLVL.

V gene TRBV19 combines with J gene TRBJ2-1; possible D gene TRBD2, 6 bases. The CDR3 contains 13 residues. CDR1 and CDR2 (germline): LNHDA, SQIVND (reference sequence). With 1 base removed from V and 10 bases from J, the gap between germline ends came to 11 bases. CDR3 loop: CASSIAGGSEQFF. Written as DNA, the CDR3 is TGTGCCAGTAGTATAGCCGGGGGTTCCGAGCAGTTCTTC.

The rearrangement joins TRBV9 to TRBJ2-2; 7 nucleotides align to TRBD1. The trim removed 0 bases at V and 8 bases at J, leaving 13 bases unmatched. This CDR3 is built from 17 residues. From germline, CDR1 is SGDLS and CDR2 YYNGEE. CDR3 in amino acids: CASSVAEGAGSQGELFF. The CDR3 DNA is TGTGCCAGCAGCGTAGCCGAGGGGGCAGGGTCACAAGGGGAGCTGTTTTTT. The entire variable domain, with the rest obtained from reference TRBV9 and TRBJ2-2, is as follows: DSGVTQTPKHLITATGQRVTLRCSPRSGDLSVYWYQQSLDQGLQFLIQYYNGEERAKGNILERFSAQQFPDLHSELNLSSLELGDSALYFCASSVAEGAGSQGELFFGEGSRLTVL.

This chain links TRBV29-1 with TRBJ1-1; D is undetermined. This CDR3 region has 10 residues. Trimming took 4 bases from V and 4 from J, leaving 4 bases between them. CDR1 is SQVTM, CDR2 ANQGSEA, per germline. CDR3: CSVVVTEAFF. CDR3 coding DNA: TGCAGCGTTGTAGTCACTGAAGCTTTCTTT.

The rearrangement links TRBV6-5 to TRBJ1-1, with a tentative D call TRBD1 (6 bases). This CDR3 is built from 12 residues. CDR1 is MNHEY, CDR2 SVGAGI, per germline. The V and J ends lost 6 bases and 5 bases respectively, with 10 bases between them. DNA of the CDR3: TGTGCCAGCAGCAGGGGAAGGACTGAAGCTTTCTTT. Translated, it gives CASSRGRTEAFF.

Remarks on this clone: A read error may produce the germline difference seen at one junction end. The chain is built from TRBV7-2 and TRBJ2-2; D might be TRBD2 (5 bases). CDR1 is SGHTA and CDR2 is FQGNSA in the germline V gene. This CDR3 is built from 17 residues. The CDR3 DNA follows: TGTGCCAGCAGCTTAAAGTGGGCTACCGAGGGCACCGGAGAGCTGTTTTTT. It is translated as CASSLKWATEGTGELFF. The full variable domain, rest sourced from reference TRBV7-2 and TRBJ2-2, is GAGVSQSPSNKVTEKGKDVELRCDPISGHTALYWYRQSLGQGLEFLIYFQGNSAPDKSGLPSDRFSAERTGGSVSTLTIQRTQQEDSAVYLCASSLKWATEGTGELFFGEGSRLTVL.

This clone was counted a few times. This chain links TRBV9 with TRBJ2-1; the D gene is possibly TRBD2 (6 bases). With 3 bases removed from V and 9 bases from J, the gap between germline ends came to 19 bases. The CDR3 has 15 amino acids. Looked up from germline, CDR1 is SGDLS and CDR2 is YYNGEE. CDR3 sequence reads: CASSGREINRIEQFF. Here the CDR3 DNA reads TGTGCCAGCAGCGGGAGGGAGATAAATAGGATTGAGCAGTTCTTC.

Only one count was recorded for this clone. V and J are TRBV21-1 and TRBJ2-5; TRBD1 is taken as the D call from the table, unchecked against the DNA. TRBV21-1 is a known pseudogene. The CDR3 has 18 residues. CDR3 in DNA: TGTGCCAGCAGCAGTGGGACAGGGCCTTGTCGCAGTGTAGAGACCCAGTACTTC. This gives the protein CASSSGTGPCRSVETQYF.

The chain joins TRBV9 to TRBJ1-4; maybe TRBD1 (5 bases). Trimming stripped 0 bases from V and 4 bases from J, with 13 bases between. The CDR3 consists of 16 residues. In germline, CDR1 is SGDLS, CDR2 YYNGEE. CDR3 residues: CASSVGLGQINEKLFF. CDR3 DNA sequence: TGTGCCAGCAGCGTAGGGCTGGGGCAGATTAATGAAAAACTGTTTTTT. Combining the CDR3 with reference TRBV9 and TRBJ1-4 gives the whole variable domain DSGVTQTPKHLITATGQRVTLRCSPRSGDLSVYWYQQSLDQGLQFLIQYYNGEERAKGNILERFSAQQFPDLHSELNLSSLELGDSALYFCASSVGLGQINEKLFFGSGTQLSVL.

This chain links TRBV19 with TRBJ2-7; D possibly corresponds to TRBD2 (6 bases). The CDR3 runs 14 residues. Trimming cost V 5 bases and J 0 bases, with 11 bases left between them. CDR1 is LNHDA and CDR2 is SQIVND in the germline V gene (reference sequence). The CDR3 protein is CASSPQRVSYEQYF. DNA of the CDR3: TGTGCCAGTAGTCCTCAGCGGGTCTCCTACGAGCAGTACTTC. The whole variable domain, filled in from reference TRBV19 and TRBJ2-7, reads DGGITQSPKYLFRKEGQNVTLSCEQNLNHDAMYWYRQDPGQGLRLIYYSQIVNDFQKGDIAEGYSVSREKKESFPLTVTSAQKNPTAFYLCASSPQRVSYEQYFGPGTRLTVT.

CDR3 coding DNA: TGCGCCAGCAGCCAAGATGAAACCGCGGGACAGCCCTACGAGCAGTACTTC. Amino acid sequence: CASSQDETAGQPYEQYF. This chain connects TRBV4-1 to TRBJ2-7; maybe TRBD1 (7 bases). The length of the CDR3 is 17 residues. Trimming removed 0 bases from V and 2 bases from J, with 17 bases in between. Germline V gene lookup returns CDR1 MGHRA and CDR2 YSYEKL.

The rearrangement joins TRBV15 to TRBJ2-6, with TRBD2 as a possible D gene (5 bases). V was clipped by 5 bases and J by 1 base, with 12 bases between them. CDR3 length: 16 residues. The germline CDR1 and CDR2 sequences are LNHNV and YYDKDF (reference sequence). CDR3 amino acids: CATSRTRLSGANVLTF. The CDR3, as DNA: TGTGCCACCAGCCGTACTAGGTTATCTGGGGCCAACGTCCTGACTTTC.